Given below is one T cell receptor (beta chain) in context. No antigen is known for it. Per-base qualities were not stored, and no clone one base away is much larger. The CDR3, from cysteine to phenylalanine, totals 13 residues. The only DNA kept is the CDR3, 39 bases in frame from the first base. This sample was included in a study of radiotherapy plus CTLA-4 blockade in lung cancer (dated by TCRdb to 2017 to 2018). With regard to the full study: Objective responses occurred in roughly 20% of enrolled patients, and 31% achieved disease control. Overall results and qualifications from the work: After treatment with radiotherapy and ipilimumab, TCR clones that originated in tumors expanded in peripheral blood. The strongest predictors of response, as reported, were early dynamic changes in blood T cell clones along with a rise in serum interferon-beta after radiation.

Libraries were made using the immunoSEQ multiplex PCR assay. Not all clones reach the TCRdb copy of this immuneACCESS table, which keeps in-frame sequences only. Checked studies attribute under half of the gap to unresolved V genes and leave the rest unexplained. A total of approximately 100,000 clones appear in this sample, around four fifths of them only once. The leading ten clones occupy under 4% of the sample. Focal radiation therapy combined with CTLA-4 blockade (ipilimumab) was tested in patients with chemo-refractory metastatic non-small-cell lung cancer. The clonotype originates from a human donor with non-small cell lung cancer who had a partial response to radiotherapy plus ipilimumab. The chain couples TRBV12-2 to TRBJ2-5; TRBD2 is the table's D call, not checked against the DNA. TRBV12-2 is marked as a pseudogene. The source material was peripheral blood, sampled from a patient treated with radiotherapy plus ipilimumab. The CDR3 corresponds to CASRLAPRETQYF. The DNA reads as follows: TGTGCAAGTCGCTTAGCACCGCGGGAGACCCAGTACTTC.